The 20 T cell receptor beta chains listed next were all sequenced from one sample in a study of cytotoxic CD8 clonotypes in ibrutinib-treated CLL. Profiling relied on immunoSEQ multiplex PCR, and the TCRdb table lists in-frame clones only, not all of them. The data contain tens of thousands of clones, 55% to 80% of them seen just once; the ten biggest clones take up 13%. The specimen was PBMCs, collected after 12 months of ibrutinib treatment. The origin of the receptors is a human donor with chronic lymphocytic leukemia.

This chain connects TRBV9 to TRBJ1-2, with 8 positions matching TRBD1. Germline trimming cut 4 bases from V and 3 bases from J; bases unmatched to any gene: 14. This CDR3 has 17 amino acids. Per the germline V gene, CDR1 is SGDLS and CDR2 is YYNGEE. The CDR3 loop is CASSPSSGQGYDYGYTF. The CDR3 coding sequence is TGTGCCAGCAGCCCATCGTCAGGACAGGGATACGACTATGGCTACACCTTC.

The chain combines TRBV11-2 with TRBJ1-2, with D perhaps TRBD1 (6 bases). The CDR3 spans 14 residues. Trimming removed 5 bases from V and 8 bases from J, with 18 bases in between. CDR1 is SGHAT and CDR2 is FQNNGV in the germline V gene. The CDR3 sequence is CASSLVGGASGYTF. The DNA of the CDR3 is TGTGCCAGCAGCCTCGTAGGGGGGGCGAGCGGCTACACCTTC.

V is TRBV19 and J is TRBJ2-7, with 9 positions matching TRBD1. The CDR3 contains 17 residues. Unmatched junction bases numbered 13, after V lost 5 bases and J lost 2 bases. Per germline, CDR1 LNHDA and CDR2 SQIVND (reference sequence). The CDR3 sequence is CASSRTGGAGVAYEQYF. The CDR3 bases are TGTGCCAGTAGTCGCACAGGGGGCGCAGGAGTAGCCTACGAGCAGTACTTC.

The J gene is TRBJ2-6, the V gene TRBV5-4, with D tentatively TRBD1 or TRBD2 (5 bases each). The CDR3 is made up of 18 amino acids. Trimming pared 0 bases from V and 0 bases from J, leaving 13 bases between. Germline values: CDR1 SGHNT, CDR2 YYREEE (reference sequence). As DNA, the CDR3 is TGTGCCAGCAGCTTGGATCGGGGCCAAAGCTCTGGGGCCAACGTCCTGACTTTC. Protein product: CASSLDRGQSSGANVLTF.

This chain joins TRBV19 and TRBJ1-5, with 11 bases matching TRBD1. The CDR3 contains 14 residues. Germline V gene lookup returns CDR1 LNHDA and CDR2 SQIVND (reference sequence). V gave up 10 bases and J gave up 6 bases; unmatched junction bases: 8. The DNA of the CDR3 is TGTGCCACTTCCGGGACAGGGGGGCCTCAGCCCCAGCATTTT. Amino acids: CATSGTGGPQPQHF.

The chain has TRBV6-6 and TRBJ1-2; 8 nucleotides match TRBD1. J lost 2 bases, V lost 0 bases, and 2 bases had no gene match. The CDR3 length is 15 residues. Germline values: CDR1 MNHNY, CDR2 SVGAGI (reference sequence). In DNA form, the CDR3 reads TGTGCCAGCAGTTACTCGACAGGGGTGAACTATGGCTACACCTTC. This gives the protein CASSYSTGVNYGYTF.

The J gene is TRBJ2-3, the V gene TRBV2; D gene ambiguous. The CDR3 covers 13 residues. Germline CDR1 reads SNHLY; CDR2 reads FYNNEI. The germline V and J ends were trimmed by 6 bases and 2 bases, with 9 bases remaining between them. For the CDR3, the DNA is TGTGCCAGCAGCCCGGGTATCACAGATACGCAGTATTTT. Residues: CASSPGITDTQYF.

V usage is TRBV14 and J usage is TRBJ2-4, with a possible D match to TRBD1 (5 bases). The V end lost 2 bases, the J end lost 1 base, and 9 bases lay between the germline ends. The germline V gene encodes CDR1 SGHDN and CDR2 FVKESK. The CDR3 loop spans 15 amino acids. CDR3 protein: CASSQTQDAKNIQYF. The CDR3 coding sequence is TGTGCCAGCAGCCAAACACAGGATGCCAAAAACATTCAGTACTTC.

This clone was seen only a few times. The V gene is TRBV5-6, the J gene TRBJ1-5, with no clear D. Germline V gene sequence: CDR1 SGHDT, CDR2 YYEEEE. The V gene lost 3 bases and the J gene lost 2 bases, with 12 bases spanning the gap. There are 15 residues in the CDR3. The CDR3 here is CASSSTYEGNQPQHF. CDR3 in DNA: TGTGCCAGCAGCTCCACCTACGAGGGCAATCAGCCCCAGCATTTT. Full variable domain (outside the CDR3, taken from reference TRBV5-6 and TRBJ1-5): DAGVTQSPTHLIKTRGQQVTLRCSPKSGHDTVSWYQQALGQGPQFIFQYYEEEERQRGNFPDRFSGHQFPNYSSELNVNALLLGDSALYLCASSSTYEGNQPQHFGDGTRLSIL.

This chain joins TRBV9 and TRBJ2-7, with D possibly matching TRBD1 (6 bases). Germline-derived CDR1 and CDR2 are SGDLS and YYNGEE. CDR3 size: 15 residues. Trimming cost V 4 bases and J 0 bases, with 14 bases left between them. CDR3 residues: CASSTTGLTSYEQYF. CDR3 coding DNA: TGTGCCAGCAGCACCACAGGGTTAACCTCCTACGAGCAGTACTTC.

This chain connects TRBV29-1 to TRBJ1-2; D ambiguous. The ends were cut back, 0 bases at V and 6 bases at J, with 17 bases in the middle. From germline, CDR1 is SQVTM and CDR2 ANQGSEA. This CDR3 is built from 15 residues. The CDR3 sequence: CSVEDSIQRFDGYTF. The DNA of the CDR3 is TGCAGCGTTGAAGACTCCATCCAACGTTTCGATGGCTACACCTTC.

V usage is TRBV7-8 and J usage is TRBJ2-4; 14 bases are shared with TRBD2. CDR1 and CDR2 (germline): SGHVS, FQNEAQ. Germline trimming cut 1 base from V and 16 bases from J; bases unmatched to any gene: 9. The CDR3 is made up of 15 amino acids. The CDR3 sequence: CASSLERLAGGLRYF. The CDR3 DNA sequence: TGTGCCAGCAGCTTAGAGAGACTAGCGGGGGGGCTTCGATACTTC.

This chain connects TRBV5-1 to TRBJ2-2, with 7 bases fitting TRBD2. The V segment lost 6 bases and the J segment 2 bases; nucleotides outside the gene matches: 10. The CDR3 is 16 residues long. Germline V gene lookup returns CDR1 SGHRS and CDR2 YFSETQ. DNA for the CDR3: TGCGCCAGCACCACCGGGAGGTGGGGAAACACCGGGGAGCTGTTTTTT. Its translation is CASTTGRWGNTGELFF.

The chain has TRBV6-6 and TRBJ2-7, with D hard to call. CDR1 is MNHNY and CDR2 is SVGAGI in the germline V gene (reference sequence). This CDR3 is 12 amino acids long. Trimming took off 2 bases at V and 2 bases at J, with 4 bases between the two ends. CDR3 in DNA: TGTGCCAGCAGTTACGCTACCTACGAGCAGTACTTC. Amino acids: CASSYATYEQYF.

In its sample, this clone was seen a few times. CDR3: CASSDSGTGNVVGYTF. The CDR3 bases are TGTGCCAGCAGTGACTCGGGGACAGGGAATGTCGTTGGCTACACCTTC. The chain employs TRBV6-4 and TRBJ1-2, with 9 bases that match TRBD1. After removal of 0 bases from V and 7 bases from J, the junction contained 9 bases not matched to a gene. The CDR3 is 16 amino acids. The germline gives CDR1 MRHNA, CDR2 SNTAGT.

V and J are TRBV12-5 and TRBJ2-7, with D perhaps given as TRBD1 or TRBD2 (6 bases each). This CDR3 spans 14 amino acids. V lost 11 bases to trimming and J lost 1 base, with 18 bases between them. In germline, CDR1 is LGHNT, CDR2 FRNRAP. CDR3 nucleotides: TGTGCTGGAGTTCGGGGGACAAGATCCTACGAGCAGTACTTC. Residues: CAGVRGTRSYEQYF.

This clone was found a few times. This chain links TRBV9 with TRBJ1-1, with D unclear. In germline, CDR1 is SGDLS, CDR2 YYNGEE. The CDR3 has 13 residues. Trimming took 2 bases from V and 4 from J, leaving 9 bases between them. The CDR3 DNA is TGTGCCAGCAGCGTGTGGGAGGGCACTGAAGCTTTCTTT. Translation: CASSVWEGTEAFF. The variable domain in full, completed from reference TRBV9 and TRBJ1-1, reads DSGVTQTPKHLITATGQRVTLRCSPRSGDLSVYWYQQSLDQGLQFLIQYYNGEERAKGNILERFSAQQFPDLHSELNLSSLELGDSALYFCASSVWEGTEAFFGQGTRLTVV.

J is TRBJ2-7 and V is TRBV2, with D tentatively TRBD1 (5 bases). Germline V gene sequence: CDR1 SNHLY, CDR2 FYNNEI. Trimming stripped 7 bases from V and 11 bases from J, with 21 bases between. This CDR3 has 13 residues. The DNA for the CDR3 is TGTGCCAGCACCGACAGTGCCCTACGAGTGGAGTACTTC. Residues: CASTDSALRVEYF.

J is TRBJ1-5 and V is TRBV5-1; 7 bases match TRBD1. This CDR3 contains 15 residues. Germline V gives CDR1 SGHRS, CDR2 YFSETQ. The trim removed 4 bases at V and 1 base at J, leaving 5 bases unmatched. The CDR3 coding sequence is TGCGCCAGCAGCCCCCAGGGGGGCAGCAATCAGCCCCAGCATTTT. Its protein is CASSPQGGSNQPQHF.

The chain uses TRBV11-3 and TRBJ2-2; D is possibly TRBD1 (6 bases). Trimming pared 4 bases from V and 3 bases from J, leaving 9 bases between. This CDR3 region has 14 residues. Germline-derived CDR1 and CDR2 are SGHNT and YENEEA. CDR3: CASSSRQDTGELFF. The DNA for the CDR3 is TGTGCCAGCAGCTCTAGACAGGACACCGGGGAGCTGTTTTTT.